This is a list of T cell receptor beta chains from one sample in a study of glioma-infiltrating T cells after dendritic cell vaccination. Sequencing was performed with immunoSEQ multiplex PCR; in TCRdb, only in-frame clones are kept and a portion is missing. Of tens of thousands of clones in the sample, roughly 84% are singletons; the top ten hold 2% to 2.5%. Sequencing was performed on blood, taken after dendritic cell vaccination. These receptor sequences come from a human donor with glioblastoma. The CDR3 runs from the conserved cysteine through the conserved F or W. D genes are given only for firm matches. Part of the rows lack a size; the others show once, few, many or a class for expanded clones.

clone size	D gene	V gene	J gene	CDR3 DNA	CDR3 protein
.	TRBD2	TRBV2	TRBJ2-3	TGTGCCAGCGCGGGGGAAAGCACAGATACGCAGTATTTT	CASAGESTDTQYF
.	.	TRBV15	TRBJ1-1	TGTGCCACCAGCAGAGATCGGTCGAACACTGAAGCTTTCTTT	CATSRDRSNTEAFF
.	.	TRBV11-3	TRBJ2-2	TGTGCCAGCAGCTTTGGGGGCGACGGGGAGCTGTTTTTT	CASSFGGDGELFF
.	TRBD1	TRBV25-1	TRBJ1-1	TGTGCCAGCGGACAGGGGATGGGCACTGAAGCTTTCTTT	CASGQGMGTEAFF
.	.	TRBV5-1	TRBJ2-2	TGCGCCAGCAGCTTGGCCCACGGGGGCGGGGAGCTGTTTTTT	CASSLAHGGGELFF
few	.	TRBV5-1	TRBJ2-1	TGCGCCAGCAGCTTGGGACTAGGGGGCCCCAATGAGCAGTTCTTC	CASSLGLGGPNEQFF
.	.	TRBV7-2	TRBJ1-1	TGTGCCAGCAGCTTAAGCAAATCGGGTATCACTGAAGCTTTCTTT	CASSLSKSGITEAFF
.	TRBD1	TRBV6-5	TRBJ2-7	TGTGCCAGCAGTGGACCGGGACAGGGAGACTACGAGCAGTACTTC	CASSGPGQGDYEQYF
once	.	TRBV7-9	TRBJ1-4	TGTGCCAGCAGCTTAGTCCCGTCGGCTAATGAAAAACTGTTTTTT	CASSLVPSANEKLFF
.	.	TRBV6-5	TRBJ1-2	TGTGCCAGCTTGGACAGCACTAACTATGGCTACACCTTC	CASLDSTNYGYTF
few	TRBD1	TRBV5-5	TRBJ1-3	TGTGCCAGCAGCCCCATGACAGGGGTCGGAAACACCATATATTTT	CASSPMTGVGNTIYF
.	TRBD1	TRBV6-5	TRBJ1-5	TGTGCCAGCAATCGGACAGGGGATCAGCCCCAGCATTTT	CASNRTGDQPQHF
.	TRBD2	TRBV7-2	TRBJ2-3	TGTGCCAGCAGCTTAGCAGCGGGGGGCACAGATACGCAGTATTTT	CASSLAAGGTDTQYF
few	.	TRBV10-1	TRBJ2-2	TGCGCCAGCAGTGAGTCGGAGGTTCGGGAGCTGTTTTTT	CASSESEVRELFF
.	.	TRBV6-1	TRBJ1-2	TGTGCCAGCACCCTTGACAGGATCGGTGGCTACACCTTC	CASTLDRIGGYTF
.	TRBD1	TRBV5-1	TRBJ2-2	TGCGCCAGCAGCCGGGACAGAAGCACCGGGGAGCTGTTTTTT	CASSRDRSTGELFF
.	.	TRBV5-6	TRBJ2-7	TGTGCCAGCAGCTTCAGTTACGAGCAGTACTTC	CASSFSYEQYF
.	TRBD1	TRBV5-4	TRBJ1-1	TGTGCCAGCAGCTCCAGGGGGCGTAGTAATACTGAAGCTTTCTTT	CASSSRGRSNTEAFF
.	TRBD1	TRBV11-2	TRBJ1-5	TGTGCCAGCAGCTCCGGTATCGGGCACGACAGGGTCTCGCAGCCCCAGCATTTT	CASSSGIGHDRVSQPQHF
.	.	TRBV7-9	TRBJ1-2	TGTGCCAGCACCCTCCGGGAAAATCCAAGCTACACCTTC	CASTLRENPSYTF
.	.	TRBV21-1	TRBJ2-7	TGTGCCAGCAGCAAAGTTCCCAGAATAGCGGGGGGTTTCTACGAGCAGTACTTC	CASSKVPRIAGGFYEQYF
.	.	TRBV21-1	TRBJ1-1	TGTGCCAGCAGCAAAGTTCCCTCTGACAGGGGGAACACTGAAGCTTTCTTT	CASSKVPSDRGNTEAFF
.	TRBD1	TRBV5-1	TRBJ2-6	TGCGCCAGCAGCCCCGGGACAGGGGTAGGTGGGGCCAACGTCCTGACTTTC	CASSPGTGVGGANVLTF
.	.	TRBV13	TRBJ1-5	TGTGCCAGCAGCTTAAGGGGGAGGGAGCCCCAGCATTTT	CASSLRGREPQHF
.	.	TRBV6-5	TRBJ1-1	TGTGCCAGCAGTCAACAGGGCAACACTGAAGCTTTCTTT	CASSQQGNTEAFF
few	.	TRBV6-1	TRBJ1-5	TGTGCCAGCAGTGAAATTGGGGCTGGCAATCAGCCCCAGCATTTT	CASSEIGAGNQPQHF
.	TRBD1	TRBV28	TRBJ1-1	TGTGCCAGCACCCAGGGGCAGGGGGCAAGTGAAGCTTTCTTT	CASTQGQGASEAFF
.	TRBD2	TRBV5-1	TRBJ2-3	TGCGCCAGCAGCTTGGCGACTAGCGGGAGGACAGATACGCAGTATTTT	CASSLATSGRTDTQYF
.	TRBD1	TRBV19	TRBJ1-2	TGTGCCAGCAGCCCGTCCAGGGGGCGAAACAGAGCCTATGGCTACACCTTC	CASSPSRGRNRAYGYTF
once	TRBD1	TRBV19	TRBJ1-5	TGTGCCAGTAGCCCTGCGGCAGGGGGTTATAGCAATCAGCCCCAGCATTTT	CASSPAAGGYSNQPQHF
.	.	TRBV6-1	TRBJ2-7	TGTGCCAGTCTTGCCGGGACTTCTGCCTACGAGCAGTACTTC	CASLAGTSAYEQYF
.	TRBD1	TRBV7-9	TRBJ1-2	TGTGCCAGCAGCTTTGGGGACAGGGAGCACGCTGGCTACACCTTC	CASSFGDREHAGYTF
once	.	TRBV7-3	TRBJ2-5	TGTGCCAGCAGCTTGGGGGGGGCCCAAGAGACCCAGTACTTC	CASSLGGAQETQYF
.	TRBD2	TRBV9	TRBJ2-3	TGTGCCAGCAGCCCGGGGGTAGCGGGGGTTGATACGCAGTATTTT	CASSPGVAGVDTQYF
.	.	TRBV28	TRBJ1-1	TGTGCCAGCAGAGCTCCAGGGTTTAAGGACACTGAAGCTTTCTTT	CASRAPGFKDTEAFF
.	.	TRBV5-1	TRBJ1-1	TGCGCCAGCAGCTTGTCAGGGGAAGCTTTCTTT	CASSLSGEAFF
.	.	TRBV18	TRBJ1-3	TGTGCCAGCTCAAGGACAGAGTCGGACACCATATATTTT	CASSRTESDTIYF
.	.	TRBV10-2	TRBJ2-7	TGCGCCAGCAGTGTCACTAGCTCCTACGAGCAGTACTTC	CASSVTSSYEQYF
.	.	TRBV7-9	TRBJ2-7	TGTGCCAGCAGCTTCGCAGGAACCTACGAGCAGTACTTC	CASSFAGTYEQYF
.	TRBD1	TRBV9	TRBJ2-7	TGTGCCAGCAGCGTAGCTTTAGGGACAGCATACTACGAGCAGTACTTC	CASSVALGTAYYEQYF
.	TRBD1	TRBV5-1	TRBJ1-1	TGCGCCAGCAGCACAGGTGGACAGGGGAACACTGAAGCTTTCTTT	CASSTGGQGNTEAFF
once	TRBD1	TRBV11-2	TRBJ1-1	TGTGCCAGCAGCCAACAGGGGTCCACTGAAGCTTTCTTT	CASSQQGSTEAFF
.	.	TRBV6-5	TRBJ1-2	TGTGCCAGCAGTTATCTATGGGACAACGACTATGGCTACACCTTC	CASSYLWDNDYGYTF
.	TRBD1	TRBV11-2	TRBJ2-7	TGTGCCAGCAGCTCGCGCGGGACAGGGGGCTTGTCCTACGAGCAGTACTTC	CASSSRGTGGLSYEQYF
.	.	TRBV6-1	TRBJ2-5	TGTGCCAGCAGTGACTGGCGGCTCGGGGGAATAGGGGAGACCCAGTACTTC	CASSDWRLGGIGETQYF
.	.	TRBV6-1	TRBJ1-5	TGTGCCAGCTCAGGGGATTATAGCAATCAGCCCCAGCATTTT	CASSGDYSNQPQHF
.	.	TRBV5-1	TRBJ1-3	TGCGCCAGCAGCGCGGGTTCCATATCTGGAAACACCATATATTTT	CASSAGSISGNTIYF
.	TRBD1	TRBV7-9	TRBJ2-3	TGTGCCAGCAGCTTTGGACAGGGCGCAGATACGCAGTATTTT	CASSFGQGADTQYF
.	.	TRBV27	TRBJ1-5	TGTGCCAGCAGTTTGAGGCCAAGGGAGGGGCCCCAGCATTTT	CASSLRPREGPQHF
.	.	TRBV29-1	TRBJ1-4	TGCAGCGTTGCATATGGGGGCGAGGGGCTTAATGAAAAACTGTTTTTT	CSVAYGGEGLNEKLFF
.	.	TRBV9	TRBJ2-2	TGTGCCAGCAGCGTAGACCCCACCCCAGGGACCGGGGAGCTGTTTTTT	CASSVDPTPGTGELFF
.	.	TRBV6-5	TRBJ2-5	TGTGCCAGCAGCCGGACAGTAATAGAGACCCAGTACTTC	CASSRTVIETQYF
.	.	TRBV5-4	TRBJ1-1	TGTGCCAGCTCCCCGGTCCCCACCGTGAACACTGAAGCTTTCTTT	CASSPVPTVNTEAFF